The clone carrying this T cell receptor (beta chain) was observed a single time. Its antigen is still unknown. The data stem from a study of T cell responses to AZD1222 COVID-19 vaccine. Study conclusions and caveats: Increases in Spike-specific TCR breadth and depth were seen after two AZD1222 doses. Every sample of the repertoires postdated the peak T cell response. Close to half of all spike-specific TCRs reportedly target regions of the variants that are unmutated. Donors were largely white British and mainly female; clonal diversity was possibly underestimated.

V lost 5 bases to trimming and J lost 5 bases; unmatched junction nucleotides: 5. Germline values: CDR1 SGHTA, CDR2 FQGNSA. The CDR3 is 14 amino acids. The assay was immunoSEQ multiplex PCR, and TCRdb's table has in-frame clones only and misses some. The table has approximately 74,000 clones, over 80% seen once. The receptor was isolated from an adult who received the AZD1222 COVID-19 vaccine. This sample comprised peripheral blood, obtained 28 days after the second AZD1222 dose. The V and J genes are TRBV7-2 and TRBJ1-2, with TRBD1 identical over 10 bases. CDR3 region: CASSTRQGAYGYTF. In nucleotides, the CDR3 is TGTGCCAGCAGCACCCGACAGGGGGCTTATGGCTACACCTTC.